This TCR beta chain originates from a study of human T cells and chemical hapten exposure. Time point described: patch test 3, about 24 weeks after DPC sensitization. Treatment described: therapeutic diphenylcyclopropenone sensitization with weekly scalp DPC. During construction of the library, unique molecular identifiers were attached to individual cDNA molecules for quantitative, reproducible TCR counting. Via MiXCR, TCRdb re-called the RACE reads, giving one row per CDR3 protein. The sample consists of about 160,000 distinct CDR3 sequences, around 30% of them appearing once. Trimming removed 2 bases at V and 3 bases at J, with 10 bases between. The CDR3 consists of 15 residues. Germline V gives CDR1 ENHRY, CDR2 SYGVKD.

Sequenced here: whole blood, sampled in connection with sensitization to the hapten diphenylcyclopropenone (DPC). The rearrangement joins TRBV10-3 to TRBJ2-2; D gene uncertain. The TCR was taken from a woman between 18 and 30 years old with alopecia areata. Some clones in this sample may be carry-over from other donors' samples. This CDR3 reads CAISESHPDTGELFF. CDR3 nucleotides: TGTGCCATCAGTGAGAGCCACCCGGACACCGGGGAGCTGTTTTTT.